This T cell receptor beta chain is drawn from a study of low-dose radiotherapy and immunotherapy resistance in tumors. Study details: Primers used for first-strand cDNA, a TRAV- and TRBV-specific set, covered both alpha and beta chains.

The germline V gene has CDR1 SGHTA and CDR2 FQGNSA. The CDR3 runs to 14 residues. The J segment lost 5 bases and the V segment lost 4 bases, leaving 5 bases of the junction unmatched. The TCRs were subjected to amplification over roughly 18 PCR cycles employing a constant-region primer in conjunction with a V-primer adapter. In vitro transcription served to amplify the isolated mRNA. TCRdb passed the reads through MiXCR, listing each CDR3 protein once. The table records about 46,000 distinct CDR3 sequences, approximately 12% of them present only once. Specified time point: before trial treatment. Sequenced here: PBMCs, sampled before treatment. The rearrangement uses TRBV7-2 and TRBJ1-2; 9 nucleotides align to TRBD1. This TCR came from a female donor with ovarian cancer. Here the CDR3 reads CASSSTGGGYGYTF. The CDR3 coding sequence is TGTGCCAGCAGCTCCACAGGGGGCGGTTATGGCTACACCTTC.